The 23 T cell receptor beta chains below were found in one sample sequenced in a study of STAT5B mutations in CD4+ large granular lymphocyte leukemia (dated by TCRdb to 2022 to 2024). The library was produced with the immunoSEQ multiplex PCR assay. TCRdb limited this immuneACCESS table to in-frame rearrangements with V and J called. A share of clones is missing; checked studies link under half to unresolved V genes, and the rest is unexplained. Within this sample are roughly 48,000 clones, with approximately 70% of them counted one time only. 1.5% to 1.9% of the sample belongs to the ten largest clones. The material sequenced was CD4+ T cells from blood buffy coats. These receptors were obtained from a human donor in good health.

The V gene is TRBV5-1, the J gene TRBJ2-4; the match to TRBD1 covers 8 bases. The germline V gene has CDR1 SGHRS and CDR2 YFSETQ. The CDR3 loop spans 14 amino acids. V trimming: 1 base; J trimming: 5 bases; junction bases outside the gene matches: 2. CDR3 sequence (DNA): TGCGCCAGCAGCTTGTTGGGACAGGAAAACATTCAGTACTTC. Its translation is CASSLLGQENIQYF.

The rearrangement uses TRBV28 and TRBJ2-2; D is tentatively TRBD1 or TRBD2 (6 bases each). Germline values: CDR1 MDHEN, CDR2 SYDVKM. With 7 bases removed from V and 5 bases from J, the gap between germline ends came to 14 bases. The CDR3 length is 14 residues. The CDR3 bases are TGTGCCAGCACTACCGGGGGCCCTACCGGGGAGCTGTTTTTT. Translated: CASTTGGPTGELFF.

The chain links TRBV7-9 to TRBJ2-7, with D possibly being TRBD1 (6 bases). CDR3 length: 12 amino acids. Between the trimmed V and J ends, which lost 10 bases and 3 bases, there was a span of 13 bases. Germline V gene lookup returns CDR1 SEHNR and CDR2 FQNEAQ (reference sequence). This CDR3 reads CATGSQGYEQYV. The CDR3 region has the DNA TGTGCCACCGGCTCACAGGGCTACGAGCAGTACGTC.

The chain carries TRBV6-6 and TRBJ2-7; no firm D call. Germline V gene sequence: CDR1 MNHNY, CDR2 SVGAGI (reference sequence). The CDR3 runs to 13 residues. Between the trimmed V and J ends, which lost 7 bases and 4 bases, there was a span of 14 bases. CDR3 sequence reads: CASKTVVLYEQYV. Here the CDR3 DNA reads TGTGCCAGCAAAACCGTGGTGTTATACGAGCAGTACGTC.

This chain uses TRBV29-1 with TRBJ2-3; tentatively, D is TRBD1 (5 bases). Germline lookup yields CDR1 SQVTM and CDR2 ANQGSEA. V was shortened by 5 bases and J by 1 base, with 10 bases between the two germline ends. The CDR3 length is 13 residues. The CDR3 region is CSVKGIGTDTQYF. As DNA, the CDR3 is TGCAGCGTTAAGGGGATCGGCACAGATACGCAGTATTTT.

The J gene is TRBJ2-7, the V gene TRBV16; D is undetermined. CDR1 and CDR2 (germline): KGHSY, FQNENV. The CDR3 length is 12 residues. V lost 4 bases, J lost 0 bases, and 4 bases lay in between. The CDR3 sequence is CASSPSSYEQYF. The CDR3 bases are TGTGCCAGCAGCCCTAGCTCCTACGAGCAGTACTTC.

The chain is built from TRBV16 and TRBJ2-7, with D uncertain. The ends were cut back, 4 bases at V and 6 bases at J, with 13 bases in the middle. This CDR3 has 13 residues. CDR1 is KGHSY and CDR2 is FQNENV in the germline V gene. The CDR3 coding sequence is TGTGCCAGCAGCCTTGGTCTAGGCGGCGAGCAGTACTTC. Amino acid sequence: CASSLGLGGEQYF. The full variable domain, completed using reference TRBV16 and TRBJ2-7, is GEEVAQTPKHLVRGEGQKAKLYCAPIKGHSYVFWYQQVLKNEFKFLISFQNENVFDETGMPKERFSAKCLPNSPCSLEIQATKLEDSAVYFCASSLGLGGEQYFGPGTRLTVT.

This chain joins TRBV2 and TRBJ2-3, with 7 bases aligning to TRBD1. Germline CDR1 reads SNHLY; CDR2 reads FYNNEI. Trimming removed 5 bases from V and 0 bases from J; junction bases left unmatched: 5. This CDR3 comprises 15 residues. The CDR3 DNA reads TGTGCCAGCAGTAGGGACAGAGGGAGCACAGATACGCAGTATTTT. Protein sequence: CASSRDRGSTDTQYF.

V gene TRBV5-1 combines with J gene TRBJ1-2, with 8 bases lining up with TRBD1. Germline V gene sequence: CDR1 SGHRS, CDR2 YFSETQ. V lost 4 bases to trimming and J lost 3 bases; unmatched junction nucleotides: 2. The CDR3 spans 13 residues. CDR3 sequence (DNA): TGCGCCAGCAGCGTGGGACAGGACTATGGCTACACCTTC. As protein: CASSVGQDYGYTF.

The chain joins TRBV28 to TRBJ1-2; perhaps TRBD1 as D (6 bases). This CDR3 contains 16 residues. V was trimmed by 6 bases and J by 2 bases, leaving 19 bases between them. CDR1 and CDR2 from the germline V gene are MDHEN and SYDVKM. The CDR3 sequence is CASSLPRGATNYGYTF. The CDR3 nucleotides are TGTGCCAGCAGCCTCCCACGGGGGGCAACAAACTATGGCTACACCTTC.

The chain uses TRBV19 and TRBJ2-1, with 9 bases that match TRBD2. With V trimmed by 4 bases and J by 2 bases, 3 bases remained unmatched. The CDR3 runs 15 residues. From germline, CDR1 is LNHDA and CDR2 SQIVND (reference sequence). CDR3 sequence (DNA): TGTGCCAGTAGTACGAGCGGGGGGACCTACAATGAGCAGTTCTTC. It codes for CASSTSGGTYNEQFF.

The chain is built from TRBV6-1 and TRBJ2-3; no definite D call. Trimming cost V 3 bases and J 2 bases, with 6 bases left between them. The CDR3 consists of 13 residues. Germline V gives CDR1 MNHNS, CDR2 SASEGT. CDR3 in amino acids: CASSDGYTDTQYF. DNA of the CDR3: TGTGCCAGCAGTGACGGATACACAGATACGCAGTATTTT.

This clone has only a few counts. The rearrangement joins TRBV25-1 to TRBJ1-2, with 7 bases aligning to TRBD1. The CDR3 consists of 13 residues. Germline V gives CDR1 MGHDK, CDR2 SYGVNS. J gave up 3 bases and V 6 bases, and 4 bases lay outside the gene matches. CDR3 loop: CASSRGTDYGYTF. The CDR3 DNA reads as TGTGCCAGCAGCCGAGGGACAGACTATGGCTACACCTTC.

This sequence joins TRBV11-2 and TRBJ1-1, with 9 bases that match TRBD1. The germline V gene has CDR1 SGHAT and CDR2 FQNNGV. The CDR3 consists of 13 residues. Unmatched junction bases numbered 4, after V lost 5 bases and J lost 6 bases. The CDR3 reads CASSAQGASEAFF. The CDR3 DNA reads TGTGCCAGCAGCGCACAGGGGGCCTCTGAAGCTTTCTTT.

The chain couples TRBV30 to TRBJ2-3, with D unresolved. CDR3 length equals 10 residues. V lost 2 bases and J lost 7, with 4 bases in between. The germline V gene encodes CDR1 GTSNPN and CDR2 SVGIG (reference sequence). The CDR3 DNA reads TGTGCCTGGAGTACTTATACGCAGTATTTT. This sequence encodes CAWSTYTQYF.

The sample holds a few counts of this clone. V usage is TRBV28 and J usage is TRBJ2-7; 7 positions agree with TRBD1. The CDR3 has 14 amino acids. V lost 4 bases and J lost 3; bases outside the gene matches: 6. Germline values: CDR1 MDHEN, CDR2 SYDVKM. The CDR3 here is CASSSDRVGYEQYF. The CDR3 nucleotides read TGTGCCAGCAGTTCAGACAGGGTGGGCTACGAGCAGTACTTC. Based on the CDR3 plus reference TRBV28 and TRBJ2-7, the full variable domain is DVKVTQSSRYLVKRTGEKVFLECVQDMDHENMFWYRQDPGLGLRLIYFSYDVKMKEKGDIPEGYSVSREKKERFSLILESASTNQTSMYLCASSSDRVGYEQYFGPGTRLTVT.

The DNA for the CDR3 is TGCGCCAGCAGCTTGGATGGGACTAGCGGGGGGAACCAAGAGACCCAGTACTTC. Its translation: CASSLDGTSGGNQETQYF. V usage is TRBV5-1 and J usage is TRBJ2-5; 15 bases match TRBD2. With 0 bases clipped from V and 0 bases from J, the junction kept 3 bases outside the gene matches. The CDR3 covers 18 residues. The germline V gene encodes CDR1 SGHRS and CDR2 YFSETQ.

J is TRBJ2-5 and V is TRBV5-1; 7 nucleotides line up with TRBD2. J gave up 0 bases and V 4 bases, and 6 bases lay outside the gene matches. CDR1 is SGHRS, CDR2 YFSETQ, per germline. This CDR3 is 15 amino acids long. This chain's CDR3 is CASSPLGGYQETQYF. The CDR3 region has the DNA TGCGCCAGCAGCCCGTTGGGGGGGTACCAAGAGACCCAGTACTTC.

The table lists this clone with a few counts. The V gene is TRBV13, the J gene TRBJ2-7; D may correspond to TRBD1 or TRBD2 (5 bases each). Trimming took 3 bases from V and 2 from J, leaving 26 bases between them. The CDR3 extends over 19 amino acids. CDR1 and CDR2 from the germline V gene are PRHDT and FYEKMQ (reference sequence). The CDR3 spells CASSFLTALRSEEAYEQYF. DNA of the CDR3: TGTGCCAGCAGCTTCTTGACAGCCCTCCGATCGGAGGAAGCCTACGAGCAGTACTTC.

Comments on this clone: Germline and junction disagree at one end, which may indicate a read error. The chain links TRBV7-7 to TRBJ2-5; 9 bases match TRBD1. The CDR3 is 16 residues long. Germline V gene sequence: CDR1 SSHAT, CDR2 FNYEAQ (reference sequence). Written as DNA, the CDR3 is TGTGCTAGCAGCTTGGGCCCGGGACAGGGCCAAGAGACCCAGTACTTC. Translating gives CASSLGPGQGQETQYF. Variable domain in full (rest from reference TRBV7-7 and TRBJ2-5): GAGVSQSPRYKVTKRGQDVTLRCDPISSHATLYWYQQALGQGPEFLTYFNYEAQPDKSGLPSDRFSAERPEGSISTLTIQRTEQRDSAMYRCASSLGPGQGQETQYFGPGTRLLVL.

The chain employs TRBV18 and TRBJ2-1; D remains ambiguous. CDR1 and CDR2 (germline): KGHSH, LQKENI. The CDR3 runs to 17 residues. The V and J ends lost 2 bases and 0 bases respectively, with 14 bases between them. CDR3 in amino acids: CASSPVKDQVSYNEQFF. The DNA of the CDR3 is TGTGCCAGCTCACCAGTAAAGGACCAGGTCTCCTACAATGAGCAGTTCTTC. Full variable domain (rest looked up from reference TRBV18 and TRBJ2-1): NAGVMQNPRHLVRRRGQEARLRCSPMKGHSHVYWYRQLPEEGLKFMVYLQKENIIDESGMPKERFSAEFPKEGPSILRIQQVVRGDSAAYFCASSPVKDQVSYNEQFFGPGTRLTVL.

The CDR3 here is CASISGAGLGEGTQYF. Written as DNA, the CDR3 is TGTGCCAGCATCTCGGGGGCGGGGCTAGGAGAAGGGACCCAGTACTTC. This sequence joins TRBV5-4 and TRBJ2-5, with D tentatively TRBD1 or TRBD2 (6 bases each). Trimming took 6 bases from V and 7 from J, leaving 25 bases between them. This CDR3 contains 16 residues. Germline V gene data show CDR1 as SGHNT and CDR2 as YYREEE (reference sequence).

The J gene is TRBJ1-3, the V gene TRBV7-9, with D perhaps matching TRBD1 (5 bases). From germline, CDR1 is SEHNR and CDR2 FQNEAQ (reference sequence). The CDR3 sequence is 15 residues long. V lost 5 bases to trimming and J lost 0 bases, with 11 bases between them. The CDR3 bases are TGTGCCAGCAGCGCACAGGCTCCCTCTGGAAACACCATATATTTT. Translated: CASSAQAPSGNTIYF.